The present entry profiles one T cell receptor beta chain with its context. Antigen unknown. These data belong to a study of T cell responses to AZD1222 COVID-19 vaccine. The study's findings and limits: Repertoire sampling was restricted to post-peak T cell response timepoints. Clonal diversity was possibly underestimated, and white British individuals and females predominated among donors.

Germline CDR1 MNHEY, CDR2 SVGAGI. The V gene lost 4 bases and the J gene lost 4 bases, with 16 bases spanning the gap. The CDR3 consists of 15 residues. Sequencing was performed with immunoSEQ multiplex PCR; in TCRdb, only in-frame clones are kept and a portion is missing. The sample contains roughly 100,000 clones, around nine tenths of which appear only once. The origin of this receptor is an adult in good health. Sequenced material: peripheral blood, taken on day 0 of AZD1222 vaccination. V gene TRBV6-5 combines with J gene TRBJ2-5, with D possibly matching TRBD1 (6 bases). The CDR3, as DNA: TGTGCCAGCAGTTTACAGGGCGTCCAGGGAGAGACCCAGTACTTC. Translated, it gives CASSLQGVQGETQYF.